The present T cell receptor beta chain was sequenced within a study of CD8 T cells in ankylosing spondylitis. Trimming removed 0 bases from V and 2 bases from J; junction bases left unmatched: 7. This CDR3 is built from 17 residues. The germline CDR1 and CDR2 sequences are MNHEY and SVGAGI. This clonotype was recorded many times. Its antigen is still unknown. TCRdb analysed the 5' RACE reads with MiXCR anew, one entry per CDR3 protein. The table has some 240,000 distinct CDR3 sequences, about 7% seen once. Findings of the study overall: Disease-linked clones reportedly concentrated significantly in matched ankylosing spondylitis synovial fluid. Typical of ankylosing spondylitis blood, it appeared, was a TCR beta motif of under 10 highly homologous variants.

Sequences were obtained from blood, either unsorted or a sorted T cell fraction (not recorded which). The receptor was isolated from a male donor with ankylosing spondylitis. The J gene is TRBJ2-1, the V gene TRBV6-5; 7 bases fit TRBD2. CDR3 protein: CASSYSPSGNTYNEQFF. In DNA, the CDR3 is TGTGCCAGCAGTTACTCGCCTAGCGGAAACACCTACAATGAGCAGTTCTTC.